Described below is a single T cell receptor beta chain sequence and its context. This clonotype turned up a few times. Its antigen is still unknown. Per-base quality was not reported, and no clone a single base away is much larger than it. The germline V gene (reference sequence) gives CDR1 as LGHDT and CDR2 as YNNKEL. The CDR3, from cysteine to phenylalanine, totals 16 residues. The DNA shown is the 48-base CDR3, in frame from base 1. Compared with germline, V lacks 4 bases and J lacks 0 bases; bases without a gene match: 8. These data come from a study of T cells in Graves' hyperthyroidism and ophthalmopathy (dated by TCRdb to between 2018 and 2021). For the study in its entirety: Peripheral blood was sampled at the time of initial diagnosis, prior to any treatment. To identify distinguishing TCR V-J signatures, a discovery cohort of roughly 100 patients was used, comprising 40 to 45 with Graves' ophthalmopathy and some 60 with stable Graves' hyperthyroidism. Prospective prediction of ophthalmopathy was tested in an independent validation cohort of 18 hyperthyroidism patients and some 17 patients who later progressed to ophthalmopathy. For training and testing, the approximately 92 patients in the discovery cohort were randomly divided in a 7:3 ratio. In roughly six Graves' hyperthyroidism patients, the study also compared T-cell repertoires from thyroid tissue with T-cell repertoires from blood. After sampling, hyperthyroidism patients received methimazole starting at 30 mg daily, and ophthalmopathy patients received high-dose intravenous methylprednisolone. According to the paper, TCR Vbeta CDR3 sequencing was carried out on approximately 140 peripheral blood samples, which came from fewer than 50 ophthalmopathy, 75 or so hyperthyroidism and some 17 progressor patients. General study outcomes and caveats: Sample size was not statistically predetermined, and blinding of investigators to group allocation was not performed. Most expanded thyroid clonotypes (frequency above 0.001) were also found in blood, which suggests that blood repertoires may mirror thyroid immune responses. In validation, progression to ophthalmopathy was predicted by the model with approximately 67% sensitivity and about 72% specificity, a median of 6.5 months before onset. In cross-validation, a model built on a 13 V-J signature told ophthalmopathy apart from stable hyperthyroidism with under 90% sensitivity and 81% to 82% specificity, and in testing the same model reached 80%/75%.

TCR beta CDR3 regions were amplified from RNA transcripts. The first round of RT-PCR for the TCR CDR3 was performed with the HTBI primer set and the Qiagen OneStep RT-PCR kit. Libraries were constructed in a second round of multiplex PCR, after which size selection and purification were performed. The libraries were sequenced on an Illumina HiSeq2000 using paired-end 100 bp reads. Under the source paper's analysis protocol: Raw data were processed with SOAPnuke, discarding reads with adapters, uncalled bases, mean Phred below 15, or no exact constant-primer or identifier match. High-quality paired reads were merged using COPE v1.2.5, and each unique nucleotide sequence was defined as a clonotype. MiTCR v1.1 was used to align clonotypes to the IMGT TRBV, TRBD and TRBJ reference segments. The analysis was restricted to V-J combinations with a frequency above 0.0001, which together covered 99% to 99.2% of the repertoires. A TCS score was defined as the ratio between F50 (clonal expansion) and ExV (chaos), using BLOSUM62-based TCRdist between CDR3 peptides within each V-J. Welch's t-statistics and random forest reduced around 510 V-J features to 13, which were used in a naive Bayes classifier (R e1071). TCRdb ran its own pipeline on the public reads, namely fastp trimming at Q25 and MiXCR clone calling, and kept in-frame beta chains. Each entry is one CDR3 protein sequence, shown with its most common DNA and genes. None of the V and J calls come from the authors' own analysis; TCRdb made them. Counted in this sample were fewer than 450,000 distinct CDR3 sequences; roughly 20% of them appeared once. The ten largest clones capture around 40% of the sample.

In the ophthalmopathy patients, disease was moderately to severely active, with a Clinical Activity Score of 3 or more, a NOSPECS grade of 4 or more, and a duration of less than 3 months. Any patient with an uncontrolled infection, another autoimmune disease, pregnancy or lactation was excluded. Clinical symptoms, serum thyroxine and TRAb, thyroid ultrasound, and orbital computed tomography formed the basis for the diagnoses. Ficoll-Paque density gradient centrifugation was used to isolate PBMCs from approximately 10 ml of fresh peripheral blood. Total RNA was extracted with Trizol reagent, and quality was checked on an Agilent 2100 Bioanalyzer.

Sequenced input: blood. This chain joins TRBV3-1 to TRBJ2-7; TRBD2 fits 8 bases in the junction. The clonotype originates from a young man with Graves' ophthalmopathy. The nucleotides read TGTGCCAGCAGCCTCCGGGGGGGGGCGAGCTCCTACGAGCAGTACTTC. This sequence encodes CASSLRGGASSYEQYF.